The 13 T cell receptor beta chains listed next were all sequenced from one sample in a study of blood T cell repertoires in COVID-19 (dated by TCRdb to about 2020). The method was the immunoSEQ multiplex PCR assay. TCRdb's version of the immuneACCESS table is confined to in-frame rearrangements and falls short of the full clone set. An unresolved V gene accounts for under half of the shortfall where checked; the remainder is of unknown origin. In all, the sample holds 50,000 or so clones, and approximately 80% of those were seen once. The ten top clones hold approximately 4.9% of the sample. Sequenced input: peripheral blood. The receptor source for this set is an older woman with acute or convalescent COVID-19.

This rearrangement joins TRBV5-8 to TRBJ1-1; D gene ambiguous. The CDR3 covers 14 residues. From germline, CDR1 is SGHTS and CDR2 YDEGEE. The V gene lost 2 bases and the J gene lost 1 base, with 9 bases spanning the gap. CDR3 in amino acids: CASSLGGRNTEAFF. The CDR3 bases are TGTGCCAGCAGCTTAGGAGGGAGGAACACTGAAGCTTTCTTT.

This rearrangement joins TRBV5-1 to TRBJ2-1, with 8 bases identical to TRBD2. V shed 1 base and J 2 bases; nucleotides not matched to a gene: 5. The germline CDR1 and CDR2 sequences are SGHRS and YFSETQ. The CDR3 has 16 amino acids. CDR3 loop: CASSLPSGSTYNEQFF. As DNA, the CDR3 is TGCGCCAGCAGCTTGCCTAGCGGGTCTACCTACAATGAGCAGTTCTTC.

The chain carries TRBV18 and TRBJ1-5; no definite D call. The V end was cut by 2 bases, the J end by 2 bases, with 7 bases between. Per germline, CDR1 KGHSH and CDR2 LQKENI. The CDR3 runs to 14 residues. The CDR3 DNA sequence: TGTGCCAGCTCACCAGCAGTGGGCAATCAGCCCCAGCATTTT. This sequence encodes CASSPAVGNQPQHF.

The chain joins TRBV27 to TRBJ2-1, with D hard to call. CDR3 length: 14 residues. V was shortened by 0 bases and J by 7 bases, with 10 bases between the two germline ends. CDR1 MNHEY and CDR2 SMNVEV come from the germline V gene (reference sequence). For the CDR3, the DNA is TGTGCCAGCAGTTTATCCGACTTGAGAAATGAGCAGTTCTTC. Encoded protein: CASSLSDLRNEQFF.

The V and J genes are TRBV5-1 and TRBJ2-2; 7 nucleotides agree with TRBD1. With V trimmed by 0 bases and J by 4 bases, 6 bases remained unmatched. CDR1 and CDR2 (germline): SGHRS, YFSETQ. This CDR3 is built from 16 residues. The CDR3 DNA is TGCGCCAGCAGCTTGGGACAGGGTTGGTTCACCGGGGAGCTGTTTTTT. The encoded protein is CASSLGQGWFTGELFF.

The V gene is TRBV21-1, the J gene TRBJ2-1; the DNA was not compared with TRBD2, the D call given in the table. TRBV21-1 is a known pseudogene. The CDR3 runs to 15 residues. As DNA, the CDR3 is TGTGCCAGCAGCAAGCCTAGCGCGGGGATTTGGGAGCAGTTCTTC. Protein product: CASSKPSAGIWEQFF.

The V call is TRBV19, the J call TRBJ2-2; D perhaps matches TRBD2 (6 bases). Trimming cost V 5 bases and J 3 bases, with 16 bases left between them. This CDR3 contains 16 residues. Germline V gene lookup returns CDR1 LNHDA and CDR2 SQIVND (reference sequence). In DNA form, the CDR3 reads TGTGCCAGTAGTGCCCTCGGGAGAGGGGACACCGGGGAGCTGTTTTTT. Translated: CASSALGRGDTGELFF.

This chain links TRBV5-5 with TRBJ1-4, with 8 bases fitting TRBD1. Germline V gene lookup returns CDR1 SGHKS and CDR2 YYEKEE (reference sequence). The V gene end was trimmed by 1 base and the J gene end by 5 bases; junction bases not matched to a gene: 1. The CDR3 is made up of 14 amino acids. CDR3 amino acids: CASSLSGGNEKLFF. The CDR3, as DNA: TGTGCCAGCAGCTTGTCAGGGGGCAATGAAAAACTGTTTTTT.

V and J are TRBV7-9 and TRBJ1-2; 7 nucleotides align to TRBD1. Germline-derived CDR1 and CDR2 are SEHNR and FQNEAQ (reference sequence). The ends lost 5 bases at V and 4 bases at J; junction bases unmatched: 7. The CDR3 has 14 amino acids. DNA of the CDR3: TGTGCCAGCAGCCGGCAGGGGGAGACCTATGGCTACACCTTC. Translated: CASSRQGETYGYTF. The full variable domain, rest sourced from reference TRBV7-9 and TRBJ1-2, is DTGVSQNPRHKITKRGQNVTFRCDPISEHNRLYWYRQTLGQGPEFLTYFQNEAQLEKSRLLSDRFSAERPKGSFSTLEIQRTEQGDSAMYLCASSRQGETYGYTFGSGTRLTVV.

In DNA form, the CDR3 reads TGTGCCAGCAGTTACCAACAGGGAAACACTGAAGCTTTCTTT. Translated, it gives CASSYQQGNTEAFF. The rearrangement links TRBV11-2 to TRBJ1-1; maybe TRBD1 (6 bases). Germline CDR1 SGHAT, CDR2 FQNNGV. The CDR3 is 14 amino acids. V lost 6 bases and J lost 2, with 13 bases in between.

This chain uses TRBV18 with TRBJ2-5; D possibly corresponds to TRBD1 (6 bases). Trimming left V 3 bases short and J 0 bases short, with 8 bases between. In germline, CDR1 is KGHSH, CDR2 LQKENI. This CDR3 spans 14 amino acids. CDR3 in DNA: TGTGCCAGCTCACCTGGACAGAACCAAGAGACCCAGTACTTC. Residues: CASSPGQNQETQYF.

The genes are TRBV19 and TRBJ1-2; 7 nucleotides agree with TRBD1. This CDR3 is built from 18 residues. The trim removed 6 bases at V and 2 bases at J, leaving 18 bases unmatched. Germline lookup yields CDR1 LNHDA and CDR2 SQIVND (reference sequence). The CDR3 spells CASSYPAGGTEQNYGYTF. CDR3 bases: TGTGCCAGTAGCTACCCGGCGGGCGGGACAGAACAAAACTATGGCTACACCTTC.

The chain carries TRBV28 and TRBJ1-2, with 7 bases matching TRBD1. The CDR3 has 18 amino acids. With 5 bases clipped from V and 0 bases from J, the junction kept 15 bases outside the gene matches. Germline values: CDR1 MDHEN, CDR2 SYDVKM. As DNA, the CDR3 is TGTGCCAGCAGTACCCCTCTGGGGACAGCCCACGCTAACTATGGCTACACCTTC. Amino acid sequence: CASSTPLGTAHANYGYTF.